Listed below are T cell receptor beta chains from one sample, sequenced in a study of T cell repertoires in cytomegalovirus infection. TCRdb ran MiXCR on the reads and lists one entry per CDR3 protein. The sample includes 450,000 to 550,000 distinct CDR3 sequences, about 15% of them seen just once. The sample consisted of CD8+ T cells from PBMCs. These receptors came from a human donor in good health (CMV status not recorded). Some clones in this sample may be carry-over from other donors' samples. Both conserved end residues are trimmed from each CDR3. Each record gives: V gene, clone size, J gene, CDR3 protein. Some rows mark clone size as missing; the rest say once, few, many or name a class of expanded clone.

TRBV15	many	TRBJ1-5	ATSITGQGSNQPQH
TRBV28	many	TRBJ2-3	ASSLLDQDTQY
TRBV12-3/TRBV12-4	few	TRBJ1-2	ASSSSYRGTDYGYT
TRBV7-6	many	TRBJ2-1	ASSGQRASGGARRYNEQF
TRBV19	few	TRBJ2-3	ASSTWTEGADTQY
TRBV11-2	many	TRBJ1-2	ASNPDGGAGGYT
TRBV7-6	many	TRBJ2-3	ASSGPGQGTDTQY
TRBV11-2	few	TRBJ2-3	ASSLGRGGDTQY
TRBV7-9	many	TRBJ1-5	ASSYDTTGNQPQH
TRBV28	many	TRBJ1-4	ASSYQGLLGTNEKLF
TRBV7-2	many	TRBJ2-7	ASSPGTGVYEQY
TRBV19	few	TRBJ1-1	ASSIPREQMNTEAF
TRBV7-9	many	TRBJ1-5	ASSPHVGHNQPQH
TRBV2	.	TRBJ2-1	ASQRTGDSYNEQF
TRBV20-1	.	TRBJ2-1	SAPPRGSSYNEQF
TRBV7-9	many	TRBJ2-5	ASSPWDRGWGETQY
TRBV30	.	TRBJ2-4	AWIRQVMAKNIQY
TRBV11-2	.	TRBJ2-7	ASSLTGGRYEQY
TRBV28	.	TRBJ2-5	ASSRYWDSSETQY
TRBV30	.	TRBJ1-5	AWGDPGQPQH
TRBV24-1	few	TRBJ2-5	ATSVAGPAGAQETQY
TRBV27	many	TRBJ2-7	ASSRDRGYEQY
TRBV7-9	many	TRBJ1-1	ASSSMGAEAF
TRBV14	few	TRBJ1-1	ASSQDRLSTEAF
TRBV12-3/TRBV12-4	few	TRBJ1-1	ASSLRPGTGSAF
TRBV7-9	many	TRBJ2-5	ASRPPWDRDQETQY
TRBV7-9	many	TRBJ2-4	ASSQTTGPRRNIQY
TRBV15	few	TRBJ2-7	ATSAPGLAGYYEQY
TRBV10-2	few	TRBJ2-5	ASRKTGQETQY
TRBV9	.	TRBJ1-5	ASSVGRSNQPQH
TRBV5-6	few	TRBJ2-1	ASSLARREGQGEQF
TRBV19	many	TRBJ2-2	ASSIEAPGELF
TRBV5-6	many	TRBJ1-1	ASSLDSGLLAF
TRBV28	many	TRBJ1-1	ASSQDRESEAF
TRBV7-3	few	TRBJ1-4	ASSRAGGRNEKLF
TRBV6-5	few	TRBJ2-7	ASSPEDLAEVGYEQY
TRBV29-1	few	TRBJ1-1	SVEGGMGGTEAF
TRBV12-3/TRBV12-4	many	TRBJ2-1	ASRGAGGSSYNEQF
TRBV18	.	TRBJ1-5	ASSSGGTGSGANQPQH
TRBV12-3/TRBV12-4	many	TRBJ2-5	ASSPRDSGRDRETQY
TRBV29-1	.	TRBJ2-1	SVHLSGPSYNEQF
TRBV28	many	TRBJ2-2	AGGAGFTGELF
TRBV2	few	TRBJ1-5	ASADGGNQPQH
TRBV6-1	few	TRBJ2-7	ASPQGNEQY
TRBV7-3	many	TRBJ2-7	ASSTGQGAREQY
TRBV6-1	many	TRBJ1-1	ASRTTGGLNTEAF
TRBV5-6	.	TRBJ2-1	ASSLAPYTSYNEQF
TRBV7-2	many	TRBJ2-3	ASRADSLGDTQY
TRBV7-2	many	TRBJ1-4	ASSMRDRLMGATNEKLF